This T cell receptor beta chain emerged from a study of early T cells in non-severe SARS-CoV-2 infection (dated by TCRdb to the early 2020s). About the full investigation: TCR sequencing used bulk RNA from unsorted whole blood, so alpha and beta chains could not be paired.

Many counts were recorded for this clonotype. It has no known antigen specificity. The input lacks base qualities; no much larger clone sits a single base away. The method was 5' RACE. The reads were generated on a NextSeq 500. In the TCR library protocol, unique molecular identifiers were attached to individual cDNA molecules to correct for PCR bias and sequencing error. Both TCR alpha and beta chains were sequenced, and tight co-correlation was observed between alpha and beta sequence abundances in each sample. On the authors' methods: Decombinator V4 was used to perform V gene, J gene and CDR3 annotation of TCR sequences. Expanded TCRs were defined as changing significantly between any two time points under a Poisson model with p below 0.0001. TCR abundances were normalised to the total number of TCRs sequenced per sample and expressed as counts per million. TRAV1-2 paired with TRAJ12, TRAJ20 or TRAJ33 defined MAIT TCRs, while TRAV10 paired with TRAJ18 defined iNKT TCRs. VDJdb, accessed 1 November 2021, was searched for CMV, EBV and SARS-CoV-2 annotated TCRs, with TCRs annotated for multiple antigens excluded. Starting from the raw public reads, TCRdb applied fastp trimming at Q25, assembled clones with MiXCR and retained in-frame beta chains. Entries that share a CDR3 protein sequence are merged under the most common genes and DNA. What appears here as the V and J calls and clone size reflects TCRdb's work, not the paper's. For this sample there are tens of thousands of distinct CDR3 sequences; roughly 6.2% appear just once. About 7% of the sample comes from the top ten.

This was a case-control study nested in a cohort of healthcare workers in London, UK, who had nasopharyngeal swab PCR tests and blood samples taken every week. Healthcare workers were enrolled in the week of the UK lockdown, from 23 to 31 March 2020, and were followed every week for up to roughly 16 weeks. As encoded in the germline V gene, CDR1 is SGHTA while CDR2 is FQGNSA. The CDR3, cysteine through phenylalanine, is 12 amino acids long. Only CDR3 DNA remains: 36 bases, in frame from the first base. V drops 3 bases and J drops 3 bases, leaving 6 bases in between. Findings and caveats that apply to the study as a whole: VDJdb matching was skewed toward anti-spike CD8 responses, so virus-specific expansions were likely underestimated and private and CD4 specificities were missed.

The V gene is TRBV7-2 and the J gene is TRBJ2-7; no confident D gene assignment can be made. This clonotype was sampled from an adult who was a healthcare worker with PCR-confirmed SARS-CoV-2 infection or an uninfected control (not recorded which). Specimen: whole blood, collected at baseline. CDR3 loop: CASSLGYYEQYF. The bases read TGTGCCAGCAGCTTGGGGTACTACGAGCAGTACTTC.